Following are 18 T cell receptor beta chains from one sample sequenced in a study of shared T cell receptors in the human thymus. Repertoires were generated with immunoSEQ multiplex PCR, while TCRdb's copy carries only in-frame clones and drops some. The data show about 660,000 clones, roughly 90% seen once. These same records also appear under a second study, on human thymus T cells.

Sequenced input: thymocytes. The receptors were gathered from a boy under three years old with a congenital heart defect.

This clone was seen once. The V call is TRBV5-6, the J call TRBJ2-5; D is uncertain. V was trimmed by 5 bases and J by 2 bases, leaving 4 bases between them. The CDR3 has 11 residues. Germline V CDR1 and CDR2: SGHDT, YYEEEE. CDR3 loop: CASSLQETQYF. For the CDR3, the DNA is TGTGCCAGCAGTTTACAAGAGACCCAGTACTTC.

CDR3 coding DNA: TGTGCCAGCAGTTTGGGGAGGGAGGGGGCAGATACGCAGTATTTT. Amino acid sequence: CASSLGREGADTQYF. V is TRBV28 and J is TRBJ2-3; D possibly corresponds to TRBD2 (7 bases). V was cut by 3 bases and J by 4 bases, with 14 bases left in between. This CDR3 contains 15 residues. Germline lookup yields CDR1 MDHEN and CDR2 SYDVKM.

This sequence joins TRBV21-1 and TRBJ2-7; TRBD2 is the table's D call and was not checked against the DNA. TRBV21-1 is deemed a pseudogene. The CDR3 length is 14 residues. The CDR3 loop is CASSKVWLRYEQYF. DNA for the CDR3: TGTGCCAGCAGCAAAGTTTGGCTGAGGTACGAGCAGTACTTC.

The chain links TRBV11-3 to TRBJ2-7; a possible D gene is TRBD2 (6 bases). The CDR3 loop spans 13 amino acids. CDR1 is SGHNT and CDR2 is YENEEA in the germline V gene. V lost 3 bases to trimming and J lost 4 bases, with 10 bases between them. The CDR3 loop is CASSFAGRYEQYF. The CDR3 region has the DNA TGTGCCAGCAGCTTTGCGGGGCGGTACGAGCAGTACTTC. Supplemented by reference TRBV11-3 and TRBJ2-7, the full variable domain reads EAGVVQSPRYKIIEKKQPVAFWCNPISGHNTLYWYLQNLGQGPELLIRYENEEAVDDSQLPKDRFSAERLKGVDSTLKIQPAELGDSAVYLCASSFAGRYEQYFGPGTRLTVT.

The chain carries TRBV5-4 and TRBJ2-2, with 7 bases identical to TRBD2. The CDR3 covers 16 residues. Trimming took 5 bases from V and 3 from J; bases not matched to a gene: 10. CDR1 and CDR2 from the germline V gene are SGHNT and YYREEE (reference sequence). The DNA for the CDR3 is TGTGCCAGCAGATCCGGGAGGAGGGACCACACCGGGGAGCTGTTTTTT. Its translation: CASRSGRRDHTGELFF.

The chain combines TRBV27 with TRBJ1-2, with unresolved D. The length of the CDR3 is 14 residues. Germline lookup yields CDR1 MNHEY and CDR2 SMNVEV (reference sequence). V was clipped by 3 bases and J by 2 bases, with 10 bases between them. CDR3 in DNA: TGTGCCAGCAGTTTGTCTCACGGGAACTATGGCTACACCTTC. Its translation is CASSLSHGNYGYTF.

This clone was observed a single time. CDR3 sequence reads: CASSPSRKDRGRLSSYEQYF. The CDR3, as DNA: TGTGCCAGCAGCCCATCTCGTAAAGACAGGGGGCGTCTGAGCTCCTACGAGCAGTACTTC. V usage is TRBV13 and J usage is TRBJ2-7, with TRBD1 identical over 10 bases. Germline V gene data show CDR1 as PRHDT and CDR2 as FYEKMQ (reference sequence). V lost 5 bases and J lost 0; bases outside the gene matches: 19. This CDR3 is built from 20 residues.

The genes are TRBV4-1 and TRBJ2-7; maybe TRBD2 (6 bases). V lost 0 bases to trimming and J lost 2 bases, with 14 bases between them. Germline lookup yields CDR1 MGHRA and CDR2 YSYEKL. The CDR3 length is 16 residues. The CDR3: CASSQDFWRGAYEQYF. In DNA, the CDR3 is TGCGCCAGCAGCCAAGATTTCTGGCGGGGAGCCTACGAGCAGTACTTC.

This rearrangement joins TRBV7-2 to TRBJ2-7; 7 bases fit TRBD1. Germline CDR1 is SGHTA and CDR2 is FQGNSA. CDR3 length: 15 amino acids. V was clipped by 2 bases and J by 3 bases; unmatched bases: 7. Written as DNA, the CDR3 is TGTGCCAGCAGCTTACCGGGACAGTTTTTCTACGAGCAGTACTTC. It yields the protein CASSLPGQFFYEQYF.

V gene TRBV18 combines with J gene TRBJ2-5, with 8 bases matching TRBD2. The CDR3 has 17 amino acids. V dropped 3 bases and J dropped 5; count of bases not matched to a gene: 14. In germline, CDR1 is KGHSH, CDR2 LQKENI. The CDR3 sequence is CASSPATSGVGKETQYF. CDR3 DNA sequence: TGTGCCAGCTCACCGGCAACTAGCGGAGTAGGGAAGGAGACCCAGTACTTC.

The V gene is TRBV10-3, the J gene TRBJ1-1; no reliable D call. The ends were cut back, 10 bases at V and 0 bases at J, with 12 bases in the middle. Germline V gene sequence: CDR1 ENHRY, CDR2 SYGVKD. The CDR3 covers 13 residues. CDR3 coding DNA: TGTGCCACCGGGAGGGCCCTGAACACTGAAGCTTTCTTT. It specifies CATGRALNTEAFF.

The chain couples TRBV11-2 to TRBJ1-4, with D perhaps matching TRBD1 (6 bases). V was pared by 5 bases and J by 2 bases, with 21 bases between. From germline, CDR1 is SGHAT and CDR2 FQNNGV. This CDR3 region has 18 residues. The CDR3 sequence is CASSPRAGGVGTNEKLFF. CDR3 nucleotides: TGTGCCAGCAGCCCCAGGGCGGGGGGCGTCGGCACTAATGAAAAACTGTTTTTT.

The chain employs TRBV28 and TRBJ1-1; D remains unclear. V was shortened by 3 bases and J by 4 bases, with 9 bases between the two germline ends. The germline CDR1 and CDR2 sequences are MDHEN and SYDVKM. The CDR3 consists of 13 residues. The CDR3 region has the DNA TGTGCCAGCAGTTTTGGCTGGGCCACTGAAGCTTTCTTT. Translated: CASSFGWATEAFF. The whole variable domain, remainder taken from reference TRBV28 and TRBJ1-1, is DVKVTQSSRYLVKRTGEKVFLECVQDMDHENMFWYRQDPGLGLRLIYFSYDVKMKEKGDIPEGYSVSREKKERFSLILESASTNQTSMYLCASSFGWATEAFFGQGTRLTVV.

This clone has just a few counts. The chain employs TRBV6-5 and TRBJ2-1, with a possible D match to TRBD1 (6 bases). Germline CDR1 MNHEY, CDR2 SVGAGI. V lost 0 bases and J 3 bases, leaving 12 bases between the germline ends. The CDR3 is made up of 16 amino acids. The CDR3 sequence is CASSYSNRDDYNEQFF. CDR3 coding DNA: TGTGCCAGCAGTTACTCGAACAGGGATGACTACAATGAGCAGTTCTTC.

The J gene is TRBJ2-1, the V gene TRBV5-4, with TRBD2 matching 7 bases. This CDR3 region has 18 residues. V shed 0 bases and J 3 bases; nucleotides not matched to a gene: 12. CDR1 is SGHNT and CDR2 is YYREEE in the germline V gene (reference sequence). This chain's CDR3 is CASSLAGGLSGNYNEQFF. Here the CDR3 DNA reads TGTGCCAGCAGCTTGGCCGGGGGACTAAGCGGTAACTACAATGAGCAGTTCTTC.

The chain combines TRBV27 with TRBJ2-2; TRBD2 aligns across 8 bases. The CDR3 has 15 amino acids. Per the germline V gene, CDR1 is MNHEY and CDR2 is SMNVEV (reference sequence). V was clipped by 4 bases and J by 4 bases; unmatched bases: 5. CDR3 in DNA: TGTGCCAGCAGTTCCTCCGGGACTAGCACCGGGGAGCTGTTTTTT. As protein: CASSSSGTSTGELFF.

The V call is TRBV30, the J call TRBJ2-3; D perhaps matches TRBD1 (7 bases). Trimming took 0 bases from V and 4 from J, leaving 14 bases between them. Germline values: CDR1 GTSNPN, CDR2 SVGIG (reference sequence). There are 15 residues in the CDR3. Here the CDR3 reads CAWSVPGRGADTQYF. The CDR3 bases are TGTGCCTGGAGTGTACCGGGCAGGGGGGCAGATACGCAGTATTTT.

This clone was seen more than once but under ten times. The rearrangement joins TRBV5-6 to TRBJ2-7; 8 nucleotides agree with TRBD2. Per the germline V gene, CDR1 is SGHDT and CDR2 is YYEEEE. The CDR3 contains 16 residues. V shed 0 bases, J shed 5 bases, and the junction held 10 bases outside the gene matches. The CDR3 here is CASSLVSGLAGHEQYF. The DNA of the CDR3 is TGTGCCAGCAGCTTGGTTTCGGGCCTAGCGGGCCACGAGCAGTACTTC.